The 21 T cell receptor beta chains listed next were all sequenced from one sample in a study of T-cell memory formation after mild COVID-19. TCRdb reanalysed the 5' RACE reads using MiXCR and keeps one entry per CDR3 protein. This sample has under 200,000 distinct CDR3 sequences, with approximately 12% found just once. Sequenced: PBMCs or a T cell subset sorted from them (not recorded which). These receptors originate from a man between 18 and 29 years old who had mild COVID-19 (a few samples of this study predate the infection). Cell type and time point are not known.

CDR3 sequence: CSARGPPSSYEQYF. For the CDR3, the DNA is TGCAGTGCTAGAGGTCCACCAAGCTCCTACGAGCAGTACTTC. The chain uses TRBV20-1 and TRBJ2-7; no definite D call. The length of the CDR3 is 14 residues. Deletions cut 1 base from V and 0 bases from J, with 10 bases between. The germline V gene has CDR1 DFQATT and CDR2 SNEGSKA (reference sequence).

This clonotype was counted a few times. CDR3 loop: CASSLTTAPPLHF. Here the CDR3 DNA reads TGTGCCAGCAGCTTAACAACCGCCCCACCCCTCCACTTT. V gene TRBV7-2 combines with J gene TRBJ1-6; D is unclear. CDR3 size: 13 residues. The germline gives CDR1 SGHTA, CDR2 FQGNSA. V was trimmed by 2 bases and J by 11 bases, leaving 10 bases between them.

The chain recombines TRBV7-9 with TRBJ2-5; no clear D. Germline CDR1 is SEHNR and CDR2 is FQNEAQ (reference sequence). Trimming stripped 1 base from V and 5 bases from J, with 14 bases between. The CDR3 runs to 15 residues. DNA for the CDR3: TGTGCCAGCAGCTTAGACAAGGGAAGCTGGGAGACCCAGTACTTC. Amino acids: CASSLDKGSWETQYF.

This clonotype was seen more than once but under ten times. The genes are TRBV7-8 and TRBJ2-4; 8 nucleotides align to TRBD1. There are 15 residues in the CDR3. In germline, CDR1 is SGHVS, CDR2 FQNEAQ. V lost 5 bases, J lost 8 bases, and 11 bases stayed unmatched. CDR3 protein: CASSRWTGFGDIQYF. The CDR3 region has the DNA TGTGCCAGCAGCCGTTGGACAGGGTTCGGGGACATTCAGTACTTC. The whole variable domain, filled in from reference TRBV7-8 and TRBJ2-4, reads GAGVSQSPRYKVAKRGQDVALRCDPISGHVSLFWYQQALGQGPEFLTYFQNEAQLDKSGLPSDRFFAERPEGSVSTLKIQRTQQEDSAVYLCASSRWTGFGDIQYFGAGTRLSVL.

This clonotype has only a few counts. The DNA for the CDR3 is TGTGCCAGCAGTTTCGGGGCTGCTGAGACCCAGTACTTC. Protein sequence: CASSFGAAETQYF. V and J are TRBV12-3 or TRBV12-4 and TRBJ2-5; D possibly matches TRBD1 or TRBD2 (5 bases each). Trimming removed 3 bases from V and 5 bases from J, with 10 bases in between. CDR3 length: 13 amino acids.

There are many counts of this clonotype. V usage is TRBV6-5 and J usage is TRBJ1-1; D gene unclear. CDR1 and CDR2 from the germline V gene are MNHEY and SVGAGI. The CDR3 is made up of 14 amino acids. Trimming pared 6 bases from V and 1 base from J, leaving 12 bases between. The CDR3 loop is CASRRGLENTEAFF. The CDR3 DNA is TGTGCCAGCAGACGCGGGTTGGAGAACACTGAAGCTTTCTTT.

This clonotype turned up a few times. The V call is TRBV10-3, the J call TRBJ1-5, with 9 bases lining up with TRBD1. The germline CDR1 and CDR2 sequences are ENHRY and SYGVKD. V gave up 4 bases and J gave up 7 bases; unmatched junction bases: 5. This CDR3 is 14 amino acids long. DNA of the CDR3: TGTGCCATCAGTGGGGACAGGGATCGACAGCCCCAGCATTTT. As protein: CAISGDRDRQPQHF.

In this sample, this clonotype turned up a few times. The V and J genes are TRBV6-6 and TRBJ2-3; 11 nucleotides line up with TRBD2. Germline V CDR1 and CDR2: MNHNY, SVGAGI (reference sequence). The CDR3 is 15 residues long. Unmatched junction bases numbered 4, after V lost 6 bases and J lost 2 bases. CDR3 amino acids: CASRNSGGVTDTQYF. The CDR3 coding sequence is TGTGCCAGCAGGAATAGCGGGGGGGTCACAGATACGCAGTATTTT.

This clonotype was picked up a small number of times. This chain uses TRBV20-1 with TRBJ2-7; 7 nucleotides line up with TRBD1. V trimming: 3 bases; J trimming: 3 bases; junction bases outside the gene matches: 5. The length of the CDR3 is 13 residues. From germline, CDR1 is DFQATT and CDR2 SNEGSKA (reference sequence). The CDR3 DNA reads TGCAGTGCTAGCCCGACAGGGCTCTACGAGCAGTACTTC. It yields the protein CSASPTGLYEQYF.

The chain has TRBV5-1 and TRBJ2-7; D is possibly TRBD2 (6 bases). V dropped 4 bases and J dropped 0 bases, with 20 bases sitting between them. Germline V gene data show CDR1 as SGHRS and CDR2 as YFSETQ. The CDR3 extends over 17 amino acids. Here the CDR3 DNA reads TGCGCCAGCAGCGGGAGGCACAAGTTTTCGGACTCCTACGAGCAGTACTTC. Protein: CASSGRHKFSDSYEQYF.

V and J are TRBV29-1 and TRBJ2-3; no reliable D call. The V gene's germline CDR1 is SQVTM and CDR2 ANQGSEA. The CDR3 totals 12 residues. V lost 3 bases to trimming and J lost 3 bases, with 7 bases between them. CDR3 region: CSVDPGTDTQYF. CDR3 sequence (DNA): TGCAGCGTTGACCCCGGGACAGATACGCAGTATTTT.

The chain has TRBV6-2 or TRBV6-3 and TRBJ1-1, with a tentative D call TRBD1 (6 bases). CDR3 size: 15 residues. Germline V gene lookup returns CDR1 MNHEY and CDR2 SVGEGT. V was cut by 7 bases and J by 0 bases, with 15 bases left in between. The CDR3 protein is CASNDEQGLNTEAFF. In DNA form, the CDR3 reads TGTGCCAGCAATGATGAACAGGGATTGAACACTGAAGCTTTCTTT.

The chain couples TRBV7-2 to TRBJ1-2, with TRBD1 identical over 7 bases. The CDR3 is 13 residues long. CDR1 and CDR2 (germline): SGHTA, FQGNSA. V was clipped by 5 bases and J by 4 bases; unmatched bases: 4. The CDR3 DNA follows: TGTGCCAGCAGCGCCCAGGGGGGCTATGGCTACACCTTC. It codes for CASSAQGGYGYTF.

The rearrangement links TRBV6-5 to TRBJ1-6; TRBD1 is a possible D gene (6 bases). The germline gives CDR1 MNHEY, CDR2 SVGAGI. The germline V and J ends were trimmed by 2 bases and 9 bases, with 11 bases remaining between them. This CDR3 contains 14 residues. The CDR3 region is CASSYGGQVSPLHF. As DNA, the CDR3 is TGTGCCAGCAGTTACGGGGGGCAGGTTTCACCCCTCCACTTT.

This clonotype has a handful of counts. The rearrangement links TRBV3-1 to TRBJ2-7; maybe TRBD1 (6 bases). CDR3 size: 14 residues. V lost 4 bases to trimming and J lost 4 bases, with 14 bases between them. Germline CDR1 reads LGHDT; CDR2 reads YNNKEL (reference sequence). This CDR3 reads CASSPRPGVYEQYV. CDR3 in DNA: TGTGCCAGCAGCCCCCGCCCAGGGGTATACGAGCAGTACGTC.

This clonotype was recorded a few times. This rearrangement joins TRBV15 to TRBJ1-5, with 12 bases aligning to TRBD1. The CDR3 sequence is 18 residues long. With V trimmed by 1 base and J by 5 bases, 9 bases remained unmatched. The germline CDR1 and CDR2 sequences are LNHNV and YYDKDF (reference sequence). This CDR3 reads CATSRAPGQGARYQPQHF. The CDR3 nucleotides are TGTGCCACCAGCAGAGCGCCGGGACAGGGGGCACGATATCAGCCCCAGCATTTT.

This clonotype turned up a few times. The germline gene is not matched at one end of the junction; a read error may be the cause. This chain links TRBV7-2 with TRBJ2-5; 9 positions match TRBD1. The CDR3 length is 16 residues. CDR1 is SGHTA, CDR2 FQGNSA, per germline. CDR3 sequence reads: CASSRGTGYQGETQCF. DNA of the CDR3: TGTGCCAGCAGCAGAGGGACAGGGTATCAGGGTGAGACCCAGTGCTTC.

The chain has TRBV11-2 and TRBJ2-4; the D gene could be TRBD1 or TRBD2 (5 bases each). Germline-derived CDR1 and CDR2 are SGHAT and FQNNGV. The CDR3 consists of 15 residues. V was pared by 5 bases and J by 1 base, with 12 bases between. The CDR3 coding sequence is TGTGCCAGCAGCCCAGTCCGGGGCGCCAAAAACATTCAGTACTTC. Protein sequence: CASSPVRGAKNIQYF.

The chain links TRBV30 to TRBJ2-3; no clear D gene. V gave up 3 bases and J gave up 1 base, with 17 bases separating them. Looked up from germline, CDR1 is GTSNPN and CDR2 is SVGIG (reference sequence). The CDR3 runs 16 residues. CDR3 protein: CAWSLRLILRTDTQYF. CDR3 DNA sequence: TGTGCCTGGAGCTTGCGTCTAATTCTCCGCACAGATACGCAGTATTTT.

This clonotype turned up a few times. The chain is built from TRBV9 and TRBJ2-3; a weak D match, TRBD2 (6 bases). Germline V gives CDR1 SGDLS, CDR2 YYNGEE. V was clipped by 3 bases and J by 0 bases, with 17 bases between them. The CDR3 extends over 17 amino acids. The CDR3 sequence: CASSAPSSGTSTDTQYF. CDR3 DNA sequence: TGTGCCAGCAGCGCGCCTTCCTCTGGGACTAGCACAGATACGCAGTATTTT.

This clonotype was picked up many times. The chain combines TRBV20-1 with TRBJ1-6; D possibly corresponds to TRBD1 (5 bases). Germline-derived CDR1 and CDR2 are DFQATT and SNEGSKA (reference sequence). V dropped 7 bases and J dropped 14 bases, with 15 bases sitting between them. The CDR3 length is 11 residues. CDR3 in amino acids: CSVHGGSSLHF. CDR3 in DNA: TGCAGTGTTCACGGGGGAAGCTCCCTCCACTTT.